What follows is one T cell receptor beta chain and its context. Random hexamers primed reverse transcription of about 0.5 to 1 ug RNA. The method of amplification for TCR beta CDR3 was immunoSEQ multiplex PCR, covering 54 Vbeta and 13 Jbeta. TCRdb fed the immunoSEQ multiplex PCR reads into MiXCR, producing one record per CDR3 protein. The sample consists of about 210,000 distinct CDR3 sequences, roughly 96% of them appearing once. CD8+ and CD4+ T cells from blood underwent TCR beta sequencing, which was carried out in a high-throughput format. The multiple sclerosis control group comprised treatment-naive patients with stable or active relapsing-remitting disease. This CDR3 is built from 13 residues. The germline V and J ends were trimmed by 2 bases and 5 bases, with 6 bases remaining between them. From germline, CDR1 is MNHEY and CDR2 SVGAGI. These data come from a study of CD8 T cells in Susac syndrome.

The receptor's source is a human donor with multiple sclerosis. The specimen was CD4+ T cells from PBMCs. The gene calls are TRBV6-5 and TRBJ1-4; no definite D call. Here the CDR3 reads CASSYDLNEKLFF. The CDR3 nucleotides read TGTGCCAGCAGTTACGATCTCAATGAAAAACTGTTTTTT.